This T cell receptor (beta chain) comes out of a study of blood T cell repertoires in COVID-19. In the study overall: T cells, B-cell-depleted T cells, or PBMCs supplied cDNA or gDNA.

Measured with immunoSEQ multiplex PCR; TCRdb has only the in-frame clones, and not every one. The sample consists of approximately 380,000 clones, 90% to 95% of them appearing once. The CDR3 has 15 residues. Germline V gene lookup returns CDR1 SGDLS and CDR2 YYNGEE. Trimming removed 2 bases at V and 0 bases at J, with 8 bases between. The receptor was derived from a woman between 40 and 50 years old who had been exposed to COVID-19. The sequencing input was PBMCs or T cells enriched from blood (not recorded which). V is TRBV9 and J is TRBJ2-2, with D possibly being TRBD1 (5 bases). CDR3 coding DNA: TGTGCCAGCAGCGTCGACAGCCCGAACACCGGGGAGCTGTTTTTT. It translates to CASSVDSPNTGELFF. The full variable domain, its missing parts supplied by reference TRBV9 and TRBJ2-2, is DSGVTQTPKHLITATGQRVTLRCSPRSGDLSVYWYQQSLDQGLQFLIQYYNGEERAKGNILERFSAQQFPDLHSELNLSSLELGDSALYFCASSVDSPNTGELFFGEGSRLTVL.